These T cell receptor beta chains were read from a single sample in a study of CD8 T cells in Susac syndrome. Via MiXCR, TCRdb re-called the immunoSEQ multiplex PCR reads, giving one row per CDR3 protein. The sample yields under 200,000 distinct CDR3 sequences, approximately 94% seen once. Sample: CD4+ T cells from PBMCs. The receptors shown here come from a human donor with Susac syndrome. CDR3s include the opening cysteine and the closing phenylalanine or tryptophan. D genes are given only for firm matches.

V,D,J,CDR3,DNA
TRBV11-3,NA,TRBJ2-2,CASADRYTGELFF,TGTGCCAGCGCGGACAGATACACCGGGGAGCTGTTTTTT
TRBV29-1,NA,TRBJ1-1,CSVVVGGKNTEAFF,TGCAGCGTTGTGGTCGGGGGGAAGAACACTGAAGCTTTCTTT
TRBV20-1,NA,TRBJ1-6,CSAKQEGSSPLHF,TGCAGTGCTAAACAGGAGGGTAGTTCACCCCTCCACTTT
TRBV5-4,NA,TRBJ1-2,CASSLEVASYGYTF,TGTGCCAGCAGCTTGGAAGTAGCCTCCTATGGCTACACCTTC
TRBV6-1,TRBD2,TRBJ2-1,CASRPMTSGDHNEQFF,TGTGCCAGCAGGCCGATGACTAGCGGGGACCACAATGAGCAGTTCTTC
TRBV3-1,NA,TRBJ1-1,CASSVLGVTEAFF,TGTGCCAGCAGCGTACTAGGGGTAACTGAAGCTTTCTTT
TRBV5-1,NA,TRBJ2-1,CASSLVGPDYNEQFF,TGCGCCAGCAGCTTGGTAGGGCCTGATTACAATGAGCAGTTCTTC
TRBV11-1,NA,TRBJ1-1,CASSFLSQGTEAFF,TGTGCCAGCAGCTTTCTATCCCAAGGGACTGAAGCTTTCTTT
TRBV5-4,NA,TRBJ1-6,CASSFGREGSPLHF,TGTGCCAGCAGCTTCGGCAGGGAAGGCTCACCCCTCCACTTT
TRBV4-1,NA,TRBJ2-7,CASSQQGPTYEQYF,TGCGCCAGCAGCCAACAGGGGCCTACCTACGAGCAGTACTTC
TRBV6-5,NA,TRBJ2-5,CASSYGRKETQYF,TGTGCCAGCAGTTACGGCAGGAAAGAGACCCAGTACTTC
TRBV6-5,TRBD1,TRBJ1-2,CASSSGQSYGYTF,TGTGCCAGCAGTTCGGGACAGTCCTATGGCTACACCTTC
TRBV9,NA,TRBJ1-4,CASRDAAGKLFF,TGTGCCAGTCGGGACGCGGCCGGAAAACTGTTTTTT
TRBV18,NA,TRBJ1-1,CASSPVVESAEAFF,TGTGCCAGCTCACCAGTTGTGGAGAGTGCTGAAGCTTTCTTT